One sample yielded the 20 T cell receptor beta chains listed below, sequenced in a study of OX40 agonist ivuxolimab in advanced cancers. TCRdb keeps only in-frame clones here, not all; method: immunoSEQ multiplex PCR. The top ten hold around 0.16% of the sample, which has around 100,000 clones, about 88% seen once. The material sequenced was CD4+ or CD8+ T cells sorted from blood, taken in a trial of the OX40 agonist ivuxolimab. These receptors were collected from an adult with an advanced solid tumor such as melanoma, head and neck, liver or kidney cancer.

The CDR3 DNA sequence: TGTGCCAGCAGCCCGACAGGGCCGACTGGGGAGCAGTACTTC. Translated: CASSPTGPTGEQYF. The chain combines TRBV14 with TRBJ2-7; 7 positions agree with TRBD1. CDR1 and CDR2 from the germline V gene are SGHDN and FVKESK. J lost 7 bases, V lost 4 bases, and 10 bases had no gene match. This CDR3 has 14 residues. The full variable domain, completed using reference TRBV14 and TRBJ2-7, is EAGVTQFPSHSVIEKGQTVTLRCDPISGHDNLYWYRRVMGKEIKFLLHFVKESKQDESGMPNNRFLAERTGGTYSTLKVQPAELEDSGVYFCASSPTGPTGEQYFGPGTRLTVT.

This chain links TRBV4-2 with TRBJ2-7; tentatively, D is TRBD1 (5 bases). The CDR3 contains 15 residues. From germline, CDR1 is LGHNA and CDR2 YNFKEQ. The V gene lost 0 bases and the J gene lost 3 bases, with 12 bases spanning the gap. The DNA of the CDR3 is TGTGCCAGCAGCCAAGATAACAGGATTGACTACGAGCAGTACTTC. It encodes CASSQDNRIDYEQYF.

The chain combines TRBV5-4 with TRBJ1-1; 8 bases fit TRBD1. CDR1 is SGHNT and CDR2 is YYREEE in the germline V gene (reference sequence). Unmatched junction bases numbered 5, after V lost 2 bases and J lost 2 bases. The CDR3 covers 15 residues. In nucleotides, the CDR3 is TGTGCCAGCAGCTTAAGGACAGGGTCAAACACTGAAGCTTTCTTT. Protein sequence: CASSLRTGSNTEAFF.

The rearrangement uses TRBV2 and TRBJ2-5; D is unclear. The last part of the DNA fits TRBJ2-7 better; the J call may be wrong. This CDR3 is 14 amino acids long. Germline V gene data show CDR1 as SNHLY and CDR2 as FYNNEI. The chain's CDR3 is CASSLSRALYEQYF. The CDR3 region has the DNA TGTGCCAGCAGTCTCAGCAGAGCGCTGTACGAGCAGTACTTC.

A word on this clone: At one end, the junction sequence differs from germline, possibly due to a read error. The chain has TRBV7-6 and TRBJ2-3; the D call may be TRBD1 or TRBD2 (5 bases each). In germline, CDR1 is SGHVS, CDR2 FNYEAQ. The CDR3 is 18 residues long. In nucleotides, the CDR3 is TGTGCCAGCAGCTTATCCGTGGCGCTTGGGACCCGCACGGATACGCAGTATTTT. As protein: CASSLSVALGTRTDTQYF. The variable domain in full, completed from reference TRBV7-6 and TRBJ2-3, reads GAGVSQSPRYKVTKRGQDVALRCDPISGHVSLYWYRQALGQGPEFLTYFNYEAQQDKSGLPNDRFSAERPEGSISTLTIQRTEQRDSAMYRCASSLSVALGTRTDTQYFGPGTRLTVL.

V and J are TRBV7-8 and TRBJ2-7, with TRBD2 matching over 7 bases. The CDR3 is made up of 17 amino acids. J was trimmed by 3 bases and V by 0 bases; bases with no gene match: 11. From germline, CDR1 is SGHVS and CDR2 FQNEAQ. CDR3 nucleotides: TGTGCCAGCAGCTTAGCGTTGGCTAGCGGTGGGTTCTACGAGCAGTACTTC. It specifies CASSLALASGGFYEQYF.

For the CDR3, the DNA is TGTGCCAGCAGCCGCGGGAACAGGGGGTACGAGCAGTACTTC. This gives the protein CASSRGNRGYEQYF. V usage is TRBV13 and J usage is TRBJ2-7; TRBD1 matches 8 bases. CDR3 length: 14 amino acids. J gave up 4 bases and V 5 bases, and 7 bases lay outside the gene matches. Germline CDR1 reads PRHDT; CDR2 reads FYEKMQ (reference sequence).

V gene TRBV5-1 combines with J gene TRBJ2-5, with D perhaps TRBD1 (6 bases). Between the trimmed V and J ends, which lost 4 bases and 5 bases, there was a span of 18 bases. Germline V CDR1 and CDR2: SGHRS, YFSETQ. The CDR3 is 15 amino acids. The CDR3: CASSRSGTPGETQYF. The DNA for the CDR3 is TGCGCCAGCAGCCGCTCCGGGACACCGGGGGAGACCCAGTACTTC. Variable domain in full (rest from reference TRBV5-1 and TRBJ2-5): KAGVTQTPRYLIKTRGQQVTLSCSPISGHRSVSWYQQTPGQGLQFLFEYFSETQRNKGNFPGRFSGRQFSNSRSEMNVSTLELGDSALYLCASSRSGTPGETQYFGPGTRLLVL.

This chain joins TRBV5-4 and TRBJ1-3, with 9 nucleotides matching TRBD1. The germline CDR1 and CDR2 sequences are SGHNT and YYREEE (reference sequence). The CDR3 spans 14 residues. The V segment lost 4 bases and the J segment 2 bases; nucleotides outside the gene matches: 1. The CDR3 here is CASSRTGAGNTIYF. The CDR3 DNA follows: TGTGCCAGCAGCCGGACAGGGGCTGGAAACACCATATATTTT.

The chain combines TRBV19 with TRBJ2-2, with 10 bases matching TRBD2. The trim removed 5 bases at V and 3 bases at J, leaving 3 bases unmatched. Germline CDR1 reads LNHDA; CDR2 reads SQIVND (reference sequence). This CDR3 region has 15 residues. The CDR3 region is CASSFSGGDTGELFF. In DNA, the CDR3 is TGTGCCAGTAGTTTCAGCGGGGGGGACACCGGGGAGCTGTTTTTT.

The gene calls are TRBV7-9 and TRBJ2-7; possibly TRBD1 for D (6 bases). Germline CDR1 and CDR2: SEHNR and FQNEAQ (reference sequence). The CDR3 has 14 amino acids. Deletions cut 9 bases from V and 5 bases from J, with 20 bases between. The CDR3 bases are TGTGCCAGTAAACAGGGTTCGACGTCCCACGAGCAGTACTTC. This encodes CASKQGSTSHEQYF.

The chain combines TRBV30 with TRBJ1-2; 10 nucleotides agree with TRBD1. CDR3 length: 16 amino acids. Trimming took 4 bases from V and 4 from J; bases not matched to a gene: 12. The germline V gene has CDR1 GTSNPN and CDR2 SVGIG (reference sequence). The CDR3 spells CAWNPPGTGVSYGYTF. The CDR3 DNA reads TGTGCCTGGAATCCTCCCGGGACAGGGGTTAGCTATGGCTACACCTTC.

The rearrangement links TRBV1 to TRBJ1-2. TRBV1 constitutes a pseudogene. The CDR3 is made up of 16 amino acids. This CDR3 is CTSRFTFCAKTYGYTF. The CDR3 DNA is TGCACCAGCAGGTTTACCTTTTGTGCGAAGACCTATGGCTACACCTTC.

V gene TRBV11-1 combines with J gene TRBJ2-7; no clear D. The CDR3 has 14 amino acids. The germline V and J ends were trimmed by 7 bases and 1 base, with 14 bases remaining between them. CDR1 is SGHAT, CDR2 FQDESV, per germline (reference sequence). The CDR3 region is CASTHDLGSYEQYF. CDR3 nucleotide sequence: TGTGCCAGCACCCATGATCTGGGGTCCTACGAGCAGTACTTC. Supplemented by reference TRBV11-1 and TRBJ2-7, the full variable domain reads EAEVAQSPRYKITEKSQAVAFWCDPISGHATLYWYRQILGQGPELLVQFQDESVVDDSQLPKDRFSAERLKGVDSTLKIQPAELGDSAMYLCASTHDLGSYEQYFGPGTRLTVT.

V gene TRBV7-8 combines with J gene TRBJ1-5; possibly TRBD1 for D (6 bases). The CDR3 contains 14 residues. Germline CDR1 SGHVS, CDR2 FQNEAQ. V was cut by 5 bases and J by 6 bases, with 14 bases left in between. The CDR3 DNA is TGTGCCAGCAGCGCGCGGGGGGGCCCTCAGCCCCAGCATTTT. It encodes CASSARGGPQPQHF.

This chain uses TRBV4-2 with TRBJ1-2; D uncertain. This CDR3 is 11 amino acids long. Germline V gene data show CDR1 as LGHNA and CDR2 as YNFKEQ. V dropped 5 bases and J dropped 5 bases, with 6 bases sitting between them. The chain's CDR3 is CASSSSYGYTF. CDR3 nucleotides: TGTGCCAGCAGCTCCTCTTATGGCTACACCTTC.

This clone was seen only once. The rearrangement links TRBV27 to TRBJ2-7; 7 bases align to TRBD1. Trimming at V came to 5 bases and at J to 3 bases, leaving 10 bases not matched to a gene. Germline assignment: CDR1 MNHEY and CDR2 SMNVEV (reference sequence). CDR3 length: 15 residues. CDR3 loop: CASSTSGTAVYEQYF. CDR3 DNA: TGTGCCAGCAGTACCTCCGGGACAGCAGTCTACGAGCAGTACTTC.

The chain uses TRBV28 and TRBJ1-4; D perhaps matches TRBD1 (5 bases). The CDR3 covers 13 residues. CDR1 MDHEN and CDR2 SYDVKM come from the germline V gene. V was shortened by 2 bases and J by 7 bases, with 8 bases between the two germline ends. The CDR3 sequence: CASSLQGFEKLFF. The DNA for the CDR3 is TGTGCCAGCAGTTTACAGGGCTTTGAAAAACTGTTTTTT. The full variable domain, completed using reference TRBV28 and TRBJ1-4, is DVKVTQSSRYLVKRTGEKVFLECVQDMDHENMFWYRQDPGLGLRLIYFSYDVKMKEKGDIPEGYSVSREKKERFSLILESASTNQTSMYLCASSLQGFEKLFFGSGTQLSVL.

CDR3 residues: CASSPPRLWGNTIYF. In DNA, the CDR3 is TGTGCCAGCAGTCCCCCCCGCCTGTGGGGAAACACCATATATTTT. The V gene is TRBV28, the J gene TRBJ1-3; D not certain. Trimming removed 5 bases from V and 4 bases from J, with 15 bases in between. The CDR3 runs to 15 residues. Germline-derived CDR1 and CDR2 are MDHEN and SYDVKM.

This chain connects TRBV5-1 to TRBJ1-2; 8 nucleotides match TRBD1. V dropped 4 bases and J dropped 3; count of bases not matched to a gene: 8. The germline V gene has CDR1 SGHRS and CDR2 YFSETQ. This CDR3 comprises 15 residues. The CDR3 loop reads CASSRESGQDYGYTF. DNA of the CDR3: TGCGCCAGCAGCAGGGAATCGGGACAGGACTATGGCTACACCTTC.